Listed below are T cell receptor beta chains from one sample, sequenced in a study of T cells in Graves' hyperthyroidism and ophthalmopathy. In TCRdb, the multiplex PCR reads were re-called with MiXCR into one record per CDR3 protein. The table has 600,000 to 750,000 distinct CDR3 sequences, roughly a sixth seen once; the top ten hold around a sixth. Material for sequencing was blood. These receptors came from a man over 45 with Graves' hyperthyroidism. CDR3s include the opening cysteine and the closing phenylalanine or tryptophan. The order of the fields is V gene, J gene, CDR3 protein.

>TRBV9|TRBJ2-1
CASSVGLATFLNEQFF
>TRBV7-9|TRBJ1-5
CASSQISDNQPQHF
>TRBV20-1|TRBJ2-7
CSAGQGGEQYF
>TRBV6-5|TRBJ1-5
CASRGTGQLIMPQHF
>TRBV14|TRBJ2-4
CASSVPGQGVDIQYF
>TRBV28|TRBJ1-4
CASSLFSTKLFF
>TRBV19|TRBJ1-5
CASTTGQGGLGQPQHF
>TRBV2|TRBJ2-3
CASSDAAGWSTDTQYF
>TRBV11-2|TRBJ2-3
CASSPPGQGSTDTQYF
>TRBV24-1|TRBJ1-5
CATSDGGANQPQHF
>TRBV3-1|TRBJ2-1
CASSQDSGGYNEQFF
>TRBV11-2|TRBJ1-6
CASSLLGTNSPLHF
>TRBV24-1|TRBJ2-5
CATSDFLAGETQYF
>TRBV9|TRBJ1-2
CASSDSGGLSYYGYTF
>TRBV2|TRBJ1-4
CASSPRNEKLFF
>TRBV30|TRBJ1-2
CAWNKKTYGYTF
>TRBV12-3/TRBV12-4|TRBJ2-7
CASSLGPRSYEQYF
>TRBV12-3/TRBV12-4|TRBJ1-2
CASTRAGSNYGYTF
>TRBV6-4|TRBJ2-7
CASSGGSRYEQYF
>TRBV4-2|TRBJ2-7
CASSQEPFYGLAGDEQYF
>TRBV7-8|TRBJ1-4
CASSPYRNTNEKLFF
>TRBV4-3|TRBJ2-3
CASSQNSGSRTDTQYF
>TRBV6-9|TRBJ2-3
CASSYIQGAKDTQYF
>TRBV6-1|TRBJ2-5
CASSESGEETQYF
>TRBV12-3/TRBV12-4|TRBJ1-1
CASSRGSPSTEAFF
>TRBV7-9|TRBJ2-7
CASSSDRDTYEQYF
>TRBV2|TRBJ1-4
CASIPDRGRGEKLFF
>TRBV4-1|TRBJ1-4
CASLDSLSEKLFF
>TRBV13|TRBJ2-7
CASSQGDNSYEQYF
>TRBV7-2|TRBJ2-7
CASSLGRLTEQYF
>TRBV6-2/TRBV6-3|TRBJ2-1
CASKTTTWDEQFF
>TRBV18|TRBJ1-5
CASSPTESSNQPQHF
>TRBV30|TRBJ2-1
CAWSVQLAVRQFF
>TRBV25-1|TRBJ2-2
CASSEGTGGMFF
>TRBV29-1|TRBJ2-7
CSVKLAGSYEQYF
>TRBV30|TRBJ1-1
CAWSVFARGPEAFF
>TRBV28|TRBJ2-7
CASTKRGSSYEQYF
>TRBV18|TRBJ2-1
CASSPPGLAGTYNEQFF
>TRBV6-2/TRBV6-3|TRBJ1-5
CASNPLRGQGGNQPQHF
>TRBV7-2|TRBJ1-5
CASSLDGGPQHF
>TRBV30|TRBJ1-5
CAWAVQKDQPQHF
>TRBV7-2|TRBJ2-7
CASSPIGTRPYEQYF
>TRBV5-1|TRBJ2-1
CASSAEGLSNVDEQFF
>TRBV2|TRBJ2-5
CASSENPGGTETQYF
>TRBV25-1|TRBJ1-5
CASSELNSNQPQHF
>TRBV28|TRBJ1-4
CASSLLGGAAANEKLFF
>TRBV2|TRBJ2-5
CASNEGPETQYF
>TRBV6-5|TRBJ1-6
CASSYYGPLHF
>TRBV30|TRBJ1-1
CAWSRRQDNTEAFF
>TRBV30|TRBJ2-2
CAWWLAWGTGELFF
>TRBV9|TRBJ2-3
CASSVEVGTDTQYF
>TRBV5-1|TRBJ2-3
CASSAMGSGSTDTQYF
>TRBV11-2|TRBJ2-2
CASRKSDRNTGELFF
>TRBV27|TRBJ2-5
CASSWREEETQYF